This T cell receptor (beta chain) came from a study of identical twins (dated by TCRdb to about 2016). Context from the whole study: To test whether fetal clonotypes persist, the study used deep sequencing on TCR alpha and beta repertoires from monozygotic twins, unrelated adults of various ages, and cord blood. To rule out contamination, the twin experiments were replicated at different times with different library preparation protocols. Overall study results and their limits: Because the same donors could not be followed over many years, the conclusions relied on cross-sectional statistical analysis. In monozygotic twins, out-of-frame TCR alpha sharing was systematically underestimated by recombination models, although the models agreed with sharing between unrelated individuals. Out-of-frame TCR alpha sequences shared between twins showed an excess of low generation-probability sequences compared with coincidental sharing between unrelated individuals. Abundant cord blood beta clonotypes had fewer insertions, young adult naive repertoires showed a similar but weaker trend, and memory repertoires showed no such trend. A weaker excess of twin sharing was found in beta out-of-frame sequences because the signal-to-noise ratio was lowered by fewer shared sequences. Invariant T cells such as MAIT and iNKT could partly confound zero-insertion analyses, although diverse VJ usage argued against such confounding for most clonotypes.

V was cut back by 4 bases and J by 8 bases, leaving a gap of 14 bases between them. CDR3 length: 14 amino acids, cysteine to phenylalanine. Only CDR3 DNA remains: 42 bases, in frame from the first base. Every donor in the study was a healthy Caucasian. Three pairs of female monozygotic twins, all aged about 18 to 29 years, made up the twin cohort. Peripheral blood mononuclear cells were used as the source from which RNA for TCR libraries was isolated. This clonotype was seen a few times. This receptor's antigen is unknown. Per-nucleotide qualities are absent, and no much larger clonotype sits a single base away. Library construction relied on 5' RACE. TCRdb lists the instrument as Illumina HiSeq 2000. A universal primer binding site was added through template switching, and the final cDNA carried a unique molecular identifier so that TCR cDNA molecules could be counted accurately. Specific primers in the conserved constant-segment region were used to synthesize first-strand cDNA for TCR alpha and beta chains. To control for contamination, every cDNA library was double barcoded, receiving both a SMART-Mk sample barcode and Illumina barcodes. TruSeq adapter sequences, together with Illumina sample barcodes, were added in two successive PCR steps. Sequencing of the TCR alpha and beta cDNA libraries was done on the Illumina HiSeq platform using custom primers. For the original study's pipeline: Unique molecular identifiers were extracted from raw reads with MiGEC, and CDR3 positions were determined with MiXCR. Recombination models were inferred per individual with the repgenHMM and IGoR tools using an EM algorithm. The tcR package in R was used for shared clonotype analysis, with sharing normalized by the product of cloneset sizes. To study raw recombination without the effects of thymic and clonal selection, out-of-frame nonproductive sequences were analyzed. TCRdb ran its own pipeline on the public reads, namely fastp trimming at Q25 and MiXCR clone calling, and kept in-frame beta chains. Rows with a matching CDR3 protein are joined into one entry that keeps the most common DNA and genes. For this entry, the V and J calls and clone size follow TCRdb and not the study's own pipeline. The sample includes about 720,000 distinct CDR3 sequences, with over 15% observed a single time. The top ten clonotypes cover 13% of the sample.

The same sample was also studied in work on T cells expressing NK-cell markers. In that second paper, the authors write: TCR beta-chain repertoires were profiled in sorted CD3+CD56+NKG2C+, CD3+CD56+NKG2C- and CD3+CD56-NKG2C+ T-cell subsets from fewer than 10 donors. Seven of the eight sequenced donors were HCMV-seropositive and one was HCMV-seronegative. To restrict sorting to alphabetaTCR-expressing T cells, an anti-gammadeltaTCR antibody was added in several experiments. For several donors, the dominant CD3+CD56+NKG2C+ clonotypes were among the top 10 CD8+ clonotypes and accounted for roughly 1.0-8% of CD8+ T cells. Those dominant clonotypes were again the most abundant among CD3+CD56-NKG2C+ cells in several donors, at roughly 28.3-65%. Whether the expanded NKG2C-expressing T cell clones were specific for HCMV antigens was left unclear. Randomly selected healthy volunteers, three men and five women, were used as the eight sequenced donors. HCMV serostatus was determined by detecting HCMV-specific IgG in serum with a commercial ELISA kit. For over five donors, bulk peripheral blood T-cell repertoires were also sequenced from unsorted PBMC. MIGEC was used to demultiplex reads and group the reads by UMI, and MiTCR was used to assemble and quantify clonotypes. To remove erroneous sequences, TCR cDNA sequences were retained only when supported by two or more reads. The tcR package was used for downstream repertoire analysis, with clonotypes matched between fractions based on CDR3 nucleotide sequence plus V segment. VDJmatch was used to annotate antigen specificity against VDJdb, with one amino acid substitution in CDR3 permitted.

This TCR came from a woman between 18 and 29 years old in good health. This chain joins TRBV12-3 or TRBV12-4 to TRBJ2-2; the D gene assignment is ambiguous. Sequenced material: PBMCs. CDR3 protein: CASSSRTANGELFF. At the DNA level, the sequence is TGTGCCAGCAGTTCCCGGACGGCGAATGGGGAGCTGTTTTTT.